Sequencing of this T cell receptor (beta chain) was carried out in a study of identical twins. This CDR3 is 13 amino acids long. V shed 3 bases and J shed 4 bases, with 9 bases lying between them. TCRdb fed the 5' RACE reads into MiXCR, producing one record per CDR3 protein. In the table there are 690,000 or so distinct CDR3 sequences, approximately 6% of which are singletons. This clonotype was seen at least ten times. Its target is unknown. Study findings and constraints: Fewer insertions were carried by abundant cord blood beta clonotypes, but none was seen in memory repertoires.

This clonotype was sampled from a man aged 18 to 29 in good health. Sequenced sample: naive T cells sorted from blood. V and J are TRBV12-3 or TRBV12-4 and TRBJ1-1; TRBD1 might be the D (5 bases). For the CDR3, the DNA is TGTGCCAGCAGTTTCGCGGGGACCACTGAAGCTTTCTTT. Amino acid sequence: CASSFAGTTEAFF.